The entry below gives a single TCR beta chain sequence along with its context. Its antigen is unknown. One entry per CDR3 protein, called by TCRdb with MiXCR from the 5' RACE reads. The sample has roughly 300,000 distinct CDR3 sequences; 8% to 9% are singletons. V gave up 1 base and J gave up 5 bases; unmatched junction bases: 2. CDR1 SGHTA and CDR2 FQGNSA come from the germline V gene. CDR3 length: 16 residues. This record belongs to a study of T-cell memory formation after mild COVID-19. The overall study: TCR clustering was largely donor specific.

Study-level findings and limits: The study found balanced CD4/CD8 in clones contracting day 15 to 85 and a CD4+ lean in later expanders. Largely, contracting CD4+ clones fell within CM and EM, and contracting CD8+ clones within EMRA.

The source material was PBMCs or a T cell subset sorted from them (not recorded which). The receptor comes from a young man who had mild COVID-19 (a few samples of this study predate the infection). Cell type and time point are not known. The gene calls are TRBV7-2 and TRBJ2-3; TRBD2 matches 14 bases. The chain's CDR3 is CASSLGGTSGGDTQYF. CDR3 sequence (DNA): TGTGCCAGCAGCTTAGGAGGGACTAGCGGGGGAGATACGCAGTATTTT.